This is a list of T cell receptor beta chains from one sample in a study of cytomegalovirus exposure and HLA in healthy donors. Clones were read by immunoSEQ multiplex PCR, and TCRdb kept only the in-frame ones, dropping some. The data hold about 170,000 clones, with approximately 86% observed a single time. Sequenced: PBMCs. These receptors were collected from a woman aged 18-29 years in good health and CMV-seronegative. CDR3s leave out the opening cysteine and the closing phenylalanine or tryptophan.

cdr3_length j_call v_call cdr3_aa
12 TRBJ1-1 TRBV7-9 ASSFLQGNAEAF
12 TRBJ2-3 TRBV2 ASRFGGRADTQY
12 TRBJ2-7 TRBV27 ASSLQSGTQGQY
13 TRBJ1-2 TRBV5-4 ASSQDSDGSYGYT
13 TRBJ2-7 TRBV4-2 ASSQEEQGPYEQY
13 TRBJ2-7 TRBV7-2 ASSLGRESYYEQY
13 TRBJ1-1 TRBV7-6 ASSLGPGGVTEAF
11 TRBJ2-7 TRBV19 ASSSRSPGEQY
12 TRBJ2-1 TRBV7-9 ASSLELGGNEQF
13 TRBJ1-6 TRBV30 AWTPGGNDNSPLH
14 TRBJ2-7 TRBV27 ASSPLAGGPLYEQY
10 TRBJ1-2 TRBV19 ASSTREYGYT
16 TRBJ2-1 TRBV10-1 ASSGDSGRATGYNEQF
11 TRBJ1-5 TRBV30 AWREEEGRPQH
15 TRBJ2-1 TRBV11-2 ASSLDHVRASYNGQF